This note documents a single TCR beta chain sequence. What it recognizes is unknown. The sample belongs to a study of cytomegalovirus exposure and HLA in healthy donors. General study results and limits: A later examination showed that TCR association rates differed by HLA locus, with DRB1 most and HLA-C fewest. There were reportedly fewer N-insertions in an Asian-associated ancestry cluster than the approximately 670-donor mean, in a later analysis. Later work associated fewer than 20,000 TCR beta sequences with HLA alleles at 0.05 false discovery rate.

The V gene's germline CDR1 is LNHDA and CDR2 SQIVND (reference sequence). This CDR3 comprises 11 residues. V lost 7 bases to trimming and J lost 8 bases, with 11 bases between them. With 60 Vbeta and 13 Jbeta primers, the PCR was carried out. The data were produced by immunoSEQ multiplex PCR, yet TCRdb's version contains in-frame clones alone and is incomplete. The data hold tens of thousands of clones, with over 70% observed a single time. The chain combines TRBV19 with TRBJ1-1; the D gene is possibly TRBD1 (6 bases). Input material: PBMCs. The TCR was taken from a man younger than 35 in good health and CMV-seropositive. In DNA form, the CDR3 reads TGTGCCAGTAAAGGGACATCCGAAGCTTTCTTT. Translation gives CASKGTSEAFF.